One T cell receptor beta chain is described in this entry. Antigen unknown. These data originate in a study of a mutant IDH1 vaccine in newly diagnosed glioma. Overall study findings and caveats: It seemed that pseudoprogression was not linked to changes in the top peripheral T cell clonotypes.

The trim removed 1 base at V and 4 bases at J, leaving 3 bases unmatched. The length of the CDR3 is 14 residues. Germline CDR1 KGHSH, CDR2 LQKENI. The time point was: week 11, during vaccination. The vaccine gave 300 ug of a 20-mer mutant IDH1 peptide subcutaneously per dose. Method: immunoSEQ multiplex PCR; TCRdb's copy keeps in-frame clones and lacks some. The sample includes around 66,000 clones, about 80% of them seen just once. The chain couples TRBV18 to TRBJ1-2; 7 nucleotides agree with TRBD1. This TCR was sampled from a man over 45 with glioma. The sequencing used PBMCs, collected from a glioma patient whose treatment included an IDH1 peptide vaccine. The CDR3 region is CASSPQGATYGYTF. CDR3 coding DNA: TGTGCCAGCTCACCACAGGGGGCCACCTATGGCTACACCTTC.